This note documents a single T cell receptor (beta chain) sequence. TCRdb re-processed the PCR reads through MiXCR. The sample contains 30,000 to 40,000 clones, approximately 34% of which appear only once. The data belong to a study of metastatic and nonmetastatic thyroid tumors. Patients had received no treatment of any kind before thyroid surgery. V lost 2 bases and J lost 2, with 10 bases in between. The CDR3 length is 14 residues. Germline V lookup: CDR1 MDHEN, CDR2 SYDVKM. The receptor was isolated from a female donor with papillary thyroid cancer or a benign thyroid nodule (not recorded which). Some clones in this sample may be carry-over from other donors' samples. This chain connects TRBV28 to TRBJ2-7; no firm D call. Sequencing used tumor tissue. CDR3 coding DNA: TGTGCCAGCAGTTTAGAGGCTAGAACCTACGAGCAGTACTTC. It codes for CASSLEARTYEQYF.